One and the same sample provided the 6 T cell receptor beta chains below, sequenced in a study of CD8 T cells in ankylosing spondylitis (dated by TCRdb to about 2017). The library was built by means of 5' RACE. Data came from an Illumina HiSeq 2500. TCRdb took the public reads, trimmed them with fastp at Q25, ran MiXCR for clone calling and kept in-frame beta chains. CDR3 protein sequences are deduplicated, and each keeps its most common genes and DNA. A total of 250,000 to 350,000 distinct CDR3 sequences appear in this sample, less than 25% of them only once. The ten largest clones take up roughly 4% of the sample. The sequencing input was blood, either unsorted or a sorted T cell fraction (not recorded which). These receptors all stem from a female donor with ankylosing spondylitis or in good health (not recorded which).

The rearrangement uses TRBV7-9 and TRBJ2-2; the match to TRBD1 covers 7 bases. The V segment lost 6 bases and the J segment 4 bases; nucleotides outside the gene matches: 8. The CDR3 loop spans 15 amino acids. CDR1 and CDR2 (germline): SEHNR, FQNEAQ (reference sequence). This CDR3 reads CASRETGAVTGELFF. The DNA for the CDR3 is TGTGCCAGCAGGGAAACAGGGGCGGTCACCGGGGAGCTGTTTTTT. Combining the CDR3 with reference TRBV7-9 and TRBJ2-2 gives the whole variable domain DTGVSQNPRHKITKRGQNVTFRCDPISEHNRLYWYRQTLGQGPEFLTYFQNEAQLEKSRLLSDRFSAERPKGSFSTLEIQRTEQGDSAMYLCASRETGAVTGELFFGEGSRLTVL.

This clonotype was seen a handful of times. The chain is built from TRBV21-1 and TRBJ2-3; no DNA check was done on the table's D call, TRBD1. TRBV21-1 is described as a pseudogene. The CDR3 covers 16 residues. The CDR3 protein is CASSKGTGLRTDTQYF. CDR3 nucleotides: TGTGCCAGCAGCAAAGGGACAGGGTTGAGGACAGATACGCAGTATTTT.

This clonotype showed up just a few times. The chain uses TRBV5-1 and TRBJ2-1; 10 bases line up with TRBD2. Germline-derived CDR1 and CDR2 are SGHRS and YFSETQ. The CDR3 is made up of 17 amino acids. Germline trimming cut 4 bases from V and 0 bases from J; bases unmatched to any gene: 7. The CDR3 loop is CASSETSGVSSYNEQFF. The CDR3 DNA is TGCGCCAGCAGCGAAACTAGCGGGGTCAGCTCCTACAATGAGCAGTTCTTC.

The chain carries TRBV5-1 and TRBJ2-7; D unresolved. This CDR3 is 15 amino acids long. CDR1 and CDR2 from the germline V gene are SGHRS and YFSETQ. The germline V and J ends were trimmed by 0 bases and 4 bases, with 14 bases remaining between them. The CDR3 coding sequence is TGCGCCAGCAGCTTGGGTCCCCCGATTTATTACGAGCAGTACTTC. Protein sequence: CASSLGPPIYYEQYF.

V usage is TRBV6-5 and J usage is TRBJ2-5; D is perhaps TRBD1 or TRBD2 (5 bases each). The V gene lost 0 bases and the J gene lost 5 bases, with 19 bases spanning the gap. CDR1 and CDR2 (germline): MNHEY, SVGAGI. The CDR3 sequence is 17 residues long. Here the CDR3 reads CASSYSAWDVVGETQYF. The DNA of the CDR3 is TGTGCCAGCAGTTACTCGGCCTGGGACGTGGTTGGGGAGACCCAGTACTTC.

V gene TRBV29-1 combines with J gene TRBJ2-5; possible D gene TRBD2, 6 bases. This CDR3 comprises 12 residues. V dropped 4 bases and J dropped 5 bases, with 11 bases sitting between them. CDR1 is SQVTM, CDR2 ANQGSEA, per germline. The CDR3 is CSVGWGRETQYF. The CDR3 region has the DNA TGCAGCGTTGGATGGGGGAGGGAGACCCAGTACTTC.